This is a list of T cell receptor beta chains from one sample in a study of blood T cell repertoires in COVID-19. The table came from immunoSEQ multiplex PCR; TCRdb's copy has only in-frame clones and leaves some out. The sample includes 250,000 to 300,000 clones, 75% to 90% of them seen just once. Material for sequencing was peripheral blood. These receptors were obtained from a woman aged 40 to 50 who had recovered from COVID-19. Both conserved end residues are part of each CDR3. Each record gives: CDR3 length, V gene, J gene, clone size, D gene, CDR3 protein, CDR3 DNA. The D gene is left open where the match is weak. Some rows mark clone size as missing; the rest say once, few, many or name a class of expanded clone.

15	TRBV6-6	TRBJ2-7	-	TRBD1	CASSPTGTGGHEQYF	TGTGCCAGCAGTCCGACCGGGACAGGGGGTCACGAGCAGTACTTC
15	TRBV28	TRBJ1-6	-	-	CASSPSDRKNSPLHF	TGTGCCAGCAGTCCCTCGGACAGAAAGAATTCACCCCTCCACTTT
14	TRBV3-1/TRBV3-2	TRBJ2-7	few	TRBD2	CASSHGLAGYEQYF	TGTGCCAGCAGCCATGGCCTAGCGGGCTACGAGCAGTACTTC
15	TRBV6-2/TRBV6-3	TRBJ1-1	few	-	CASSLGTGLDTEAFF	TGTGCCAGCAGTTTAGGTACAGGGTTGGACACTGAAGCTTTCTTT
15	TRBV6-1	TRBJ1-2	-	-	CASSEKSGENYGYTF	TGTGCCAGCAGTGAAAAGTCCGGGGAGAACTATGGCTACACCTTC
15	TRBV5-1	TRBJ2-3	-	TRBD2	CASSLPGGNPDTQYF	TGCGCCAGCAGCTTGCCGGGGGGGAACCCAGATACGCAGTATTTT
16	TRBV7-9	TRBJ1-3	-	TRBD1	CASSPGGQDPRNTIYF	TGTGCCAGCAGCCCAGGGGGACAGGATCCCCGGAACACCATATATTTT
15	TRBV7-8	TRBJ2-1	-	-	CASSLRLPFYNEQFF	TGTGCCAGCAGCTTACGTCTACCCTTCTACAATGAGCAGTTCTTC
15	TRBV27	TRBJ2-3	once	-	CASSLGGRFTDTQYF	TGTGCCAGCAGTTTGGGTGGGAGGTTCACAGATACGCAGTATTTT
15	TRBV27	TRBJ2-1	few	-	CASSFRDFSYNEQFF	TGTGCCAGCAGTTTTAGGGACTTCTCCTACAATGAGCAGTTCTTC
14	TRBV5-1	TRBJ2-1	-	-	CASSLEMAYNEQFF	TGCGCCAGCAGCTTGGAAATGGCTTACAATGAGCAGTTCTTC
15	TRBV18	TRBJ1-5	-	-	CASSLYWTDDQPQHF	TGTGCCAGCTCACTCTACTGGACAGACGATCAGCCCCAGCATTTT
14	TRBV21-1	TRBJ1-1	-	-	CASRGQAADTEAFF	TGTGCCAGCAGGGGACAGGCCGCGGACACTGAAGCTTTCTTT
14	TRBV19	TRBJ2-5	-	TRBD1	CASSTRQGRETQYF	TGTGCCAGTAGTACTCGACAGGGCAGAGAGACCCAGTACTTC
13	TRBV19	TRBJ1-5	-	-	CASSKQGGQPQHF	TGTGCCAGTAGTAAACAGGGTGGTCAGCCCCAGCATTTT
16	TRBV18	TRBJ2-1	-	TRBD2	CASSPPGLAFSDEQFF	TGTGCCAGCTCTCCCCCGGGACTAGCGTTCTCGGATGAGCAGTTCTTC
16	TRBV19	TRBJ2-1	-	-	CASSPSGVGGDNEQFF	TGTGCCAGTAGTCCTTCGGGTGTTGGTGGTGACAATGAGCAGTTCTTC
13	TRBV9	TRBJ2-2	-	-	CASSVDAVGELFF	TGTGCCAGCAGCGTAGATGCGGTCGGGGAGCTGTTTTTT
12	TRBV28	TRBJ1-4	-	-	CASTGTGEKLFF	TGTGCCAGCACGGGTACAGGGGAAAAACTGTTTTTT
13	TRBV27	TRBJ2-7	-	-	CASSRGSPYEQYF	TGTGCCAGCAGCCGAGGGAGCCCCTACGAGCAGTACTTC
16	TRBV2	TRBJ1-4	few	-	CASSDRQKVDSEKLFF	TGTGCCAGCAGTGACCGACAGAAGGTTGACAGTGAAAAACTGTTTTTT
15	TRBV28	TRBJ2-7	-	-	CASSLTGSDPYEQYF	TGTGCCAGCAGCCTGACAGGATCTGACCCCTACGAGCAGTACTTC
15	TRBV27	TRBJ1-2	-	-	CASSLGGATNYGYTF	TGTGCCAGCAGTTTAGGGGGGGCAACTAACTATGGCTACACCTTC
15	TRBV9	TRBJ2-5	-	TRBD1	CASSVDERDSETQYF	TGTGCCAGCAGCGTAGATGAACGGGACAGTGAGACCCAGTACTTC
15	TRBV3-1/TRBV3-2	TRBJ2-7	-	TRBD2	CASSQHGTSGYEQYF	TGTGCCAGCAGCCAACACGGGACTAGCGGATACGAGCAGTACTTC
16	TRBV12-1	TRBJ2-1	once	-	CASRLEGLAGAYEQFF	TGTGCCAGCAGACTTGAGGGACTAGCGGGAGCCTATGAGCAGTTCTTC
15	TRBV18	TRBJ2-7	-	-	CASSPSRESSYEQYF	TGTGCCAGCTCACCAAGTCGGGAGAGCTCCTACGAGCAGTACTTC
15	TRBV10-3	TRBJ2-3	-	TRBD2	CAISDTREGPDTQYF	TGTGCCATCAGTGACACGCGGGAGGGCCCAGATACGCAGTATTTT
14	TRBV3-1/TRBV3-2	TRBJ1-5	-	-	CASSQAGAGQPQHF	TGTGCCAGCAGCCAAGCAGGGGCAGGGCAGCCCCAGCATTTT
18	TRBV4-1	TRBJ2-2	-	TRBD2	CASSRVLAGGPSTGELFF	TGCGCCAGCAGCAGGGTGTTAGCGGGAGGGCCGAGCACCGGGGAGCTGTTTTTT
16	TRBV3-1/TRBV3-2	TRBJ2-3	-	-	CASSQDEGISTDTQYF	TGTGCCAGCAGCCAAGATGAGGGAATTAGCACAGATACGCAGTATTTT
16	TRBV11-3	TRBJ1-1	-	TRBD1	CASSLDLGQGGSEAFF	TGTGCCAGCAGCTTAGATCTGGGACAGGGCGGATCTGAAGCTTTCTTT
14	TRBV7-9	TRBJ2-3	-	TRBD2	CASRSSGSTDTQYF	TGTGCCAGCAGATCTAGCGGGAGCACAGATACGCAGTATTTT
12	TRBV3-1/TRBV3-2	TRBJ2-3	-	-	CASSPGTDTQYF	TGTGCCAGCAGCCCAGGCACAGATACGCAGTATTTT
12	TRBV5-5	TRBJ1-2	-	-	CASSLEAGGYTF	TGTGCCAGCAGCTTGGAAGCGGGGGGCTACACCTTC
15	TRBV10-3	TRBJ2-2	-	TRBD2	CAISDSGGNTGELFF	TGTGCCATCAGTGACAGCGGGGGGAACACCGGGGAGCTGTTTTTT
14	TRBV5-1	TRBJ2-5	-	TRBD2	CASMTSGGQETQYF	TGCGCCAGCATGACTAGCGGGGGACAAGAGACCCAGTACTTC
14	TRBV11-2	TRBJ2-5	-	-	CASSFGLTQETQYF	TGTGCCAGCAGCTTTGGACTAACCCAAGAGACCCAGTACTTC
13	TRBV6-5	TRBJ2-5	-	-	CASSYVREATQYF	TGTGCCAGCAGTTACGTCAGGGAGGCAACCCAGTACTTC
15	TRBV5-1	TRBJ2-7	-	TRBD1	CASSSTGEWYYEQYF	TGCGCCAGCAGTTCTACAGGGGAATGGTACTACGAGCAGTACTTC
19	TRBV5-1	TRBJ2-3	-	TRBD2	CASSLEGTSGIYGTDTQYF	TGCGCCAGCAGCTTGGAGGGGACTAGCGGGATCTACGGCACAGATACGCAGTATTTT
14	TRBV27	TRBJ2-1	-	-	CASSSRTKNNEQFF	TGTGCCAGCAGTTCTCGGACTAAAAACAATGAGCAGTTCTTC
20	TRBV19	TRBJ2-2	-	TRBD2	CASSISGRLAAFGETGELFF	TGTGCCAGTAGTATTTCGGGCCGACTAGCGGCCTTTGGGGAGACCGGGGAGCTGTTTTTT
15	TRBV19	TRBJ1-5	-	-	CASSSGDYSNQPQHF	TGTGCCAGTAGTTCCGGGGACTATAGCAATCAGCCCCAGCATTTT
12	TRBV11-3	TRBJ2-1	-	-	CASSLVNNEQFF	TGTGCCAGCAGCTTAGTCAACAATGAGCAGTTCTTC
17	TRBV7-6	TRBJ2-7	-	TRBD2	CASSPGTSRKGPYEQYF	TGTGCCAGCAGTCCCGGGACTAGCCGGAAGGGCCCCTACGAGCAGTACTTC
13	TRBV5-1	TRBJ1-2	few	TRBD1	CASSLADRDRIAF	TGCGCCAGCAGCTTGGCGGACAGGGATAGAATCGCCTTC
14	TRBV19	TRBJ1-5	-	-	CASQDSFGNQPQHF	TGTGCCAGCCAGGACAGTTTTGGCAATCAGCCCCAGCATTTT
13	TRBV7-9	TRBJ1-4	once	TRBD1	CASLDRASEKLFF	TGTGCCAGCCTAGACAGGGCATCTGAAAAACTGTTTTTT
14	TRBV5-1	TRBJ2-7	-	-	CASSGGGSGKAQYF	TGCGCCAGCAGCGGGGGAGGCTCGGGGAAAGCGCAGTACTTC
14	TRBV27	TRBJ2-7	-	-	CASSFGRETYEQYF	TGTGCCAGCAGTTTTGGGCGGGAAACCTACGAGCAGTACTTC
11	TRBV27	TRBJ2-4	-	-	CASELQGIQYF	TGTGCCAGCGAACTCCAGGGGATTCAGTACTTC
15	TRBV30	TRBJ2-2	-	TRBD2	CAWGPSGSWSGELFF	TGTGCCTGGGGACCTAGCGGGAGTTGGTCTGGGGAGCTGTTTTTT
17	TRBV28	TRBJ1-3	-	-	CASSFTGSLGSGNTIYF	TGTGCCAGCAGTTTCACAGGCAGTTTAGGATCTGGAAACACCATATATTTT
13	TRBV30	TRBJ2-5	-	-	CAWSRALPETQYF	TGTGCCTGGAGTAGAGCACTCCCGGAGACCCAGTACTTC
16	TRBV6-1	TRBJ2-4	-	-	CASSDSGSLAKNIQYF	TGTGCCAGCAGTGATTCGGGGTCCCTCGCGAAAAACATTCAGTACTTC
13	TRBV6-5	TRBJ2-7	-	-	CASSKLIGGEQYF	TGTGCCAGCAGTAAACTAATCGGGGGCGAGCAGTACTTC